What follows are 21 T cell receptor beta chains derived from one specimen sequenced in a study of siplizumab effects on memory and regulatory T cells. Method: immunoSEQ multiplex PCR; TCRdb's copy keeps in-frame clones and lacks some. The sample lists approximately 100,000 clones, 80% to 95% occurring once. The sample comprised CD4+ T cells sorted from blood. The receptors come from a human donor in good health. Some clones in this sample may be carry-over from other donors' samples.

V is TRBV10-3 and J is TRBJ2-1; 9 bases are shared with TRBD2. The length of the CDR3 is 15 residues. Unmatched junction bases numbered 4, after V lost 3 bases and J lost 4 bases. Germline assignment: CDR1 ENHRY and CDR2 SYGVKD. CDR3 sequence (DNA): TGTGCCATCAGTGAAACTAGCGGGCAATACAATGAGCAGTTCTTC. Its translation is CAISETSGQYNEQFF.

The chain employs TRBV28 and TRBJ2-3; D remains ambiguous. Trimming stripped 6 bases from V and 4 bases from J, with 11 bases between. CDR1 MDHEN and CDR2 SYDVKM come from the germline V gene. The CDR3 extends over 13 amino acids. The CDR3 coding sequence is TGTGCCAGCAGCGGTAGTAATTCAGATACGCAGTATTTT. Protein: CASSGSNSDTQYF.

V gene TRBV7-9 combines with J gene TRBJ2-2; D is possibly TRBD1 or TRBD2 (6 bases each). Trimming shortened V by 6 bases and J by 0 bases, and 8 bases separated the two germline ends. This CDR3 comprises 14 residues. Germline V lookup: CDR1 SEHNR, CDR2 FQNEAQ (reference sequence). DNA for the CDR3: TGTGCCAGCAGAGGGGGGTCGAACACCGGGGAGCTGTTTTTT. Its protein product is CASRGGSNTGELFF. The full variable domain, rest sourced from reference TRBV7-9 and TRBJ2-2, is DTGVSQNPRHKITKRGQNVTFRCDPISEHNRLYWYRQTLGQGPEFLTYFQNEAQLEKSRLLSDRFSAERPKGSFSTLEIQRTEQGDSAMYLCASRGGSNTGELFFGEGSRLTVL.

This chain uses TRBV7-9 with TRBJ1-1, with TRBD1 as a possible D gene (5 bases). The germline V gene has CDR1 SEHNR and CDR2 FQNEAQ (reference sequence). The V end was cut by 2 bases, the J end by 5 bases, with 12 bases between. This CDR3 spans 14 amino acids. CDR3 amino acids: CASSLNVRGTEAFF. DNA for the CDR3: TGTGCCAGCAGCTTAAACGTTAGGGGTACTGAAGCTTTCTTT.

V gene TRBV29-1 combines with J gene TRBJ2-3, with D possibly TRBD1 on 6 matching bases. The V gene's germline CDR1 is SQVTM and CDR2 ANQGSEA. V dropped 6 bases and J dropped 0 bases, with 16 bases sitting between them. The CDR3 is 15 residues long. The CDR3 nucleotides are TGCAGCGTGACCCCCGGGACACCTAGCACAGATACGCAGTATTTT. Its translation: CSVTPGTPSTDTQYF.

The chain combines TRBV7-6 with TRBJ2-1; 10 nucleotides line up with TRBD1. V was pared by 8 bases and J by 7 bases, with 8 bases of the junction left unmatched. This CDR3 is 14 amino acids long. Per germline, CDR1 SGHVS and CDR2 FNYEAQ. CDR3 sequence: CASHIPGQGNEQFF. The CDR3 DNA is TGTGCCAGCCACATCCCGGGACAGGGGAATGAGCAGTTCTTC.

The chain has TRBV19 and TRBJ2-4, with a possible D match to TRBD2 (6 bases). Trimming left V 4 bases short and J 5 bases short, with 12 bases between. CDR1 and CDR2 from the germline V gene are LNHDA and SQIVND (reference sequence). The CDR3 loop spans 14 amino acids. CDR3 region: CASSTPRLENIQYF. Written as DNA, the CDR3 is TGTGCCAGTAGTACCCCGCGACTAGAAAACATTCAGTACTTC.

The V gene is TRBV4-1, the J gene TRBJ1-2, with D possibly being TRBD1 (5 bases). Deletions cut 3 bases from V and 4 bases from J, with 18 bases between. Germline CDR1 reads MGHRA; CDR2 reads YSYEKL. This CDR3 has 16 residues. The CDR3 nucleotides are TGCGCCAGCAGCCATTTAAACCGGGACCCAAGCTATGGCTACACCTTC. Its translation: CASSHLNRDPSYGYTF.

The chain recombines TRBV6-6 with TRBJ2-5; no definite D call. Germline lookup yields CDR1 MNHNY and CDR2 SVGAGI (reference sequence). This CDR3 contains 12 residues. V was cut by 2 bases and J by 2 bases, with 3 bases left in between. The chain's CDR3 is CASSYAQETQYF. The CDR3 DNA reads as TGTGCCAGCAGTTACGCTCAAGAGACCCAGTACTTC.

The chain is built from TRBV18 and TRBJ2-7; 9 bases align to TRBD1. V lost 4 bases to trimming and J lost 4 bases; unmatched junction nucleotides: 8. CDR3 size: 15 residues. CDR1 is KGHSH and CDR2 is LQKENI in the germline V gene. CDR3 residues: CASSLSPGTGYEQYF. CDR3 sequence (DNA): TGTGCCAGCTCACTCAGCCCCGGGACAGGGTACGAGCAGTACTTC.

The chain carries TRBV5-1 and TRBJ1-4; D call uncertain. The CDR3 has 13 amino acids. The germline gives CDR1 SGHRS, CDR2 YFSETQ. The ends were cut back, 4 bases at V and 6 bases at J, with 10 bases in the middle. The CDR3 reads CASSPNTDEKLFF. The CDR3 DNA is TGCGCCAGCAGCCCGAACACAGATGAAAAACTGTTTTTT.

V usage is TRBV21-1 and J usage is TRBJ2-6. TRBV21-1 is classified as a pseudogene. The CDR3 is made up of 17 amino acids. Here the CDR3 DNA reads TGTGCCAGCAGCGGGGCAGGGAGCGCCTCTGGGGCCAACGTCCTGACTTTC. Translating it yields CASSGAGSASGANVLTF.

The rearrangement links TRBV28 to TRBJ1-1; TRBD1 is a possible D gene (6 bases). The CDR3 consists of 16 residues. Trimming removed 3 bases from V and 3 bases from J, with 17 bases in between. CDR1 MDHEN and CDR2 SYDVKM come from the germline V gene. The CDR3 loop reads CASSLLSQGKHTEAFF. CDR3 in DNA: TGTGCCAGCAGTTTGCTTTCCCAGGGGAAGCACACTGAAGCTTTCTTT.

V and J are TRBV15 and TRBJ2-1, with D perhaps TRBD2 (7 bases). Germline CDR1 reads LNHNV; CDR2 reads YYDKDF (reference sequence). Trimming took 3 bases from V and 2 from J, leaving 17 bases between them. The CDR3 loop spans 17 amino acids. The CDR3 sequence: CATSRGGAGDAYNEQFF. CDR3 in DNA: TGTGCCACCAGCAGGGGGGGGGCGGGAGACGCCTACAATGAGCAGTTCTTC.

In its sample, this clone was seen once. The chain couples TRBV18 to TRBJ1-2, with a possible D match to TRBD1 (5 bases). Trimming left V 2 bases short and J 4 bases short, with 14 bases between. The CDR3 length is 15 residues. The germline gives CDR1 KGHSH, CDR2 LQKENI. CDR3 sequence: CASSPGEGVFYGYTF. The CDR3 DNA reads as TGTGCCAGCTCACCAGGGGAAGGGGTCTTCTATGGCTACACCTTC.

J is TRBJ1-2 and V is TRBV28, with 7 bases aligning to TRBD1. V was clipped by 2 bases and J by 6 bases; unmatched bases: 6. This CDR3 has 14 amino acids. Germline CDR1 is MDHEN and CDR2 is SYDVKM. For the CDR3, the DNA is TGTGCCAGCAGTTTACCCCAGACAGGGAATGGCTACACCTTC. Its translation: CASSLPQTGNGYTF.

This clone was seen a single time. V is TRBV28 and J is TRBJ1-5, with unresolved D. The ends were cut back, 7 bases at V and 5 bases at J, with 9 bases in the middle. CDR1 MDHEN and CDR2 SYDVKM come from the germline V gene. This CDR3 contains 12 residues. This CDR3 reads CASTDPHQPQHF. CDR3 sequence (DNA): TGTGCCAGCACGGACCCCCATCAGCCCCAGCATTTT.

V is TRBV28 and J is TRBJ2-7, with 7 positions matching TRBD2. V trimming: 4 bases; J trimming: 3 bases; junction bases outside the gene matches: 15. This CDR3 spans 17 amino acids. CDR1 and CDR2 (germline): MDHEN, SYDVKM. The CDR3 here is CASSSSRTGWEGYEQYF. CDR3 coding DNA: TGTGCCAGCAGTTCGTCCCGGACCGGGTGGGAGGGCTACGAGCAGTACTTC.

This rearrangement joins TRBV15 to TRBJ2-2; no clear D gene. The CDR3 covers 17 residues. Germline V lookup: CDR1 LNHNV, CDR2 YYDKDF (reference sequence). Trimming took 1 base from V and 3 from J, leaving 15 bases between them. The CDR3 DNA reads as TGTGCCACCAGCAGAGTGGCGAGACAAGTTGACACCGGGGAGCTGTTTTTT. Translating it yields CATSRVARQVDTGELFF.

The genes are TRBV5-1 and TRBJ1-3, with 9 nucleotides matching TRBD1. The CDR3 spans 15 residues. The germline V gene encodes CDR1 SGHRS and CDR2 YFSETQ. V trimming: 4 bases; J trimming: 4 bases; junction bases outside the gene matches: 6. DNA of the CDR3: TGCGCCAGCAGCACAACCGGGACAGGGGGAAACACCATATATTTT. It translates to CASSTTGTGGNTIYF.

The rearrangement joins TRBV5-4 to TRBJ2-7, with 9 bases aligning to TRBD1. The CDR3 is 15 amino acids. Germline CDR1 reads SGHNT; CDR2 reads YYREEE (reference sequence). Losses at the gene ends were 0 bases for V and 4 bases for J; bases not matched to a gene: 5. DNA for the CDR3: TGTGCCAGCAGCTTGGCCGGGACAGGGAGGTACGAGCAGTACTTC. Protein: CASSLAGTGRYEQYF.